Each of the 30 T cell receptor beta chains below was sequenced from the same sample in a study of identical twins. TCRdb reanalysed the 5' RACE reads using MiXCR and keeps one entry per CDR3 protein. The table lists 1.5 million to 2 million distinct CDR3 sequences, 25% to 35% of them singletons. Sequencing was done on a sample of cord blood. The receptors stem from a newborn girl in good health.

The chain couples TRBV6-5 to TRBJ2-3, with 11 bases matching TRBD2. The V segment lost 2 bases and the J segment 4 bases; nucleotides outside the gene matches: 2. Germline V lookup: CDR1 MNHEY, CDR2 SVGAGI. The CDR3 is 15 amino acids. The CDR3 DNA is TGTGCCAGCAGTTACGGACTAGCGGGCCCAGATACGCAGTATTTT. This gives the protein CASSYGLAGPDTQYF.

Only one count was recorded for this clonotype. The chain employs TRBV5-1 and TRBJ2-1; perhaps TRBD2 as D (5 bases). The CDR3 consists of 15 residues. V lost 4 bases, J lost 7 bases, and 18 bases lay in between. The germline V gene has CDR1 SGHRS and CDR2 YFSETQ. DNA for the CDR3: TGCGCCAGCAGCCTCATAGTGGGAGCTTTGAATGAGCAGTTCTTC. Protein product: CASSLIVGALNEQFF.

This clonotype has a count of ten or more. The genes are TRBV28 and TRBJ2-5; weak D call: TRBD2 (5 bases). Germline CDR1 is MDHEN and CDR2 is SYDVKM. The CDR3 is 15 amino acids. Trimming took off 6 bases at V and 0 bases at J, with 14 bases between the two ends. This CDR3 reads CASSLREWYQETQYF. In nucleotides, the CDR3 is TGTGCCAGCAGCCTAAGGGAGTGGTACCAAGAGACCCAGTACTTC.

The J gene is TRBJ2-2, the V gene TRBV6-5, with D perhaps TRBD1 (5 bases). V was clipped by 2 bases and J by 3 bases, with 10 bases between them. Germline assignment: CDR1 MNHEY and CDR2 SVGAGI. This CDR3 spans 15 amino acids. CDR3 nucleotides: TGTGCCAGCAGTTACGGGGCAGAATACACCGGGGAGCTGTTTTTT. It yields the protein CASSYGAEYTGELFF.

A single count supports this clonotype. J is TRBJ1-5 and V is TRBV6-6; 7 positions agree with TRBD1. V was pared by 5 bases and J by 0 bases, with 4 bases of the junction left unmatched. Germline CDR1 is MNHNY and CDR2 is SVGAGI (reference sequence). The CDR3 is 15 amino acids. CDR3 in amino acids: CASSLDRSSNQPQHF. The CDR3 DNA is TGTGCCAGCAGTCTGGACAGGTCTAGCAATCAGCCCCAGCATTTT.

The chain joins TRBV11-2 to TRBJ2-1, with D uncertain. CDR3 length: 15 residues. Germline lookup yields CDR1 SGHAT and CDR2 FQNNGV. V was trimmed by 2 bases and J by 4 bases, leaving 12 bases between them. In nucleotides, the CDR3 is TGTGCCAGCAGCTTATCGCGGACCCCATACAATGAGCAGTTCTTC. Protein: CASSLSRTPYNEQFF.

The rearrangement joins TRBV18 to TRBJ2-5; D remains unclear. Germline CDR1 is KGHSH and CDR2 is LQKENI. The CDR3 runs to 15 residues. The V and J ends lost 6 bases and 11 bases respectively, with 25 bases between them. This CDR3 is CASSKISLENNEQYF. The CDR3 nucleotides read TGTGCCAGCTCCAAGATCTCCCTAGAGAACAATGAGCAGTACTTC.

The chain links TRBV20-1 to TRBJ2-5, with 8 positions matching TRBD2. The end of the DNA fits TRBJ2-7 better, so the J call may be wrong. CDR3 length: 14 amino acids. From germline, CDR1 is DFQATT and CDR2 SNEGSKA (reference sequence). Here the CDR3 DNA reads TGCAGTGCAGGCCGGGCGGGAGGCAACTACGAGCAGTACTTC. It encodes CSAGRAGGNYEQYF.

This clonotype was detected a few times. V gene TRBV15 combines with J gene TRBJ1-4; TRBD1 matches at 10 bases. The CDR3 sequence is 15 residues long. J lost 8 bases, V lost 1 base, and 4 bases had no gene match. The germline V gene has CDR1 LNHNV and CDR2 YYDKDF (reference sequence). The CDR3 region is CATSRGQGANEKLFF. The CDR3 DNA is TGTGCCACCAGCAGAGGACAGGGGGCGAACGAAAAACTGTTTTTT.

The gene calls are TRBV7-2 and TRBJ1-6, with D unclear. Germline assignment: CDR1 SGHTA and CDR2 FQGNSA. The CDR3 sequence is 16 residues long. The V end lost 2 bases, the J end lost 0 bases, and 8 bases lay between the germline ends. The CDR3 here is CASSLLPSSYNSPLHF. The CDR3 bases are TGTGCCAGCAGCTTATTACCCAGCTCCTATAATTCACCCCTCCACTTT.

Turning to this clonotype: Compared with germline, one end of the junction differs, possibly owing to a read error. This chain links TRBV25-1 with TRBJ1-5; tentative D call: TRBD1 (6 bases). The CDR3 covers 14 residues. Germline V CDR1 and CDR2: MGHDK, SYGVNS. CDR3 amino acids: CASSDLGGAQPRHF. CDR3 DNA: TGTGCCAGCAGTGATCTAGGGGGGGCTCAGCCCCGGCATTTT.

In this sample, this clonotype turned up a few times. The genes are TRBV14 and TRBJ2-1; no clear D gene. Per germline, CDR1 SGHDN and CDR2 FVKESK. Trimming pared 2 bases from V and 7 bases from J, leaving 15 bases between. This CDR3 contains 15 residues. CDR3 DNA sequence: TGTGCCAGCAGCCAACCAATTTCCCGCCGGAATGAGCAGTTCTTC. Amino acids: CASSQPISRRNEQFF.

The rearrangement joins TRBV4-1 to TRBJ1-5, with 8 bases matching TRBD1. CDR3 size: 15 residues. Germline V gene sequence: CDR1 MGHRA, CDR2 YSYEKL. The junction had 6 bases not matched to a gene; V was cut back by 3 bases and J by 5 bases. CDR3 bases: TGCGCCAGCAGCCAGCAGGGGGCTCTAGATCAGCCCCAGCATTTT. Translating it yields CASSQQGALDQPQHF.

This clonotype showed up just a few times. This chain connects TRBV29-1 to TRBJ1-2, with 7 bases aligning to TRBD1. This CDR3 region has 11 residues. V was clipped by 6 bases and J by 5 bases; unmatched bases: 3. Germline V gives CDR1 SQVTM, CDR2 ANQGSEA. CDR3 nucleotide sequence: TGCAGCGTGGACAGGCCTTATGGCTACACCTTC. It is translated as CSVDRPYGYTF.

This clonotype showed up just a few times. The J gene is TRBJ2-3, the V gene TRBV7-9; 8 nucleotides align to TRBD2. The CDR3 is 18 amino acids. With 1 base clipped from V and 4 bases from J, the junction kept 13 bases outside the gene matches. Germline CDR1 is SEHNR and CDR2 is FQNEAQ (reference sequence). The CDR3 nucleotides are TGTGCCAGCAGCTTAGGATACATCCTGACTAGCGTTTCAGATACGCAGTATTTT. It translates to CASSLGYILTSVSDTQYF.

Only a few counts were recorded for this clonotype. V gene TRBV18 combines with J gene TRBJ1-2; a weak D match, TRBD1 (6 bases). The CDR3 spans 13 residues. V was clipped by 2 bases and J by 7 bases, with 11 bases between them. From germline, CDR1 is KGHSH and CDR2 LQKENI. The CDR3 region is CASSPRTETGYTF. In DNA, the CDR3 is TGTGCCAGCTCACCAAGGACAGAAACTGGCTACACCTTC.

The CDR3 loop reads CSARDGLGDSNQPQHF. The CDR3 DNA is TGCAGTGCTAGAGACGGTCTCGGAGATAGCAATCAGCCCCAGCATTTT. The rearrangement joins TRBV20-1 to TRBJ1-5; D not resolved. Trimming removed 0 bases at V and 0 bases at J, with 12 bases between. Germline-derived CDR1 and CDR2 are DFQATT and SNEGSKA (reference sequence). The CDR3 is 16 amino acids.

This clonotype showed up just a few times. The chain uses TRBV11-1 and TRBJ2-1, with D possibly TRBD1 on 6 matching bases. The CDR3 runs 16 residues. The V and J ends lost 6 bases and 0 bases respectively, with 15 bases between them. The germline gives CDR1 SGHAT, CDR2 FQDESV (reference sequence). CDR3 sequence reads: CASSHSPGHSYNEQFF. The CDR3 coding sequence is TGTGCCAGCAGTCACTCCCCGGGACACTCCTACAATGAGCAGTTCTTC. The whole variable domain, filled in from reference TRBV11-1 and TRBJ2-1, reads EAEVAQSPRYKITEKSQAVAFWCDPISGHATLYWYRQILGQGPELLVQFQDESVVDDSQLPKDRFSAERLKGVDSTLKIQPAELGDSAMYLCASSHSPGHSYNEQFFGPGTRLTVL.

In its sample, this clonotype was seen a few times. The CDR3 DNA follows: TGTGCCAGCAGCCCCGCGTCACAGGGCTATGGCTACACCTTC. This codes for CASSPASQGYGYTF. The genes are TRBV7-2 and TRBJ1-2; D might be TRBD1 (6 bases). Trimming cost V 5 bases and J 4 bases, with 14 bases left between them. This CDR3 is 14 amino acids long. Germline-derived CDR1 and CDR2 are SGHTA and FQGNSA.

Remarks on this clonotype: At one end the junction does not follow the germline gene, possibly because of a read error. The chain combines TRBV5-1 with TRBJ2-1, with D perhaps matching TRBD2 (6 bases). This CDR3 has 16 amino acids. CDR1 is SGHRS, CDR2 YFSETQ, per germline. The CDR3 DNA follows: TGCGCCAGCAGCTTGGATCTAGCGAACTCCTACGATGAGCAGTTCTTC. This translates into CASSLDLANSYDEQFF.

This chain links TRBV4-1 with TRBJ1-1; 9 bases line up with TRBD1. In germline, CDR1 is MGHRA, CDR2 YSYEKL. The ends lost 3 bases at V and 8 bases at J; junction bases unmatched: 10. There are 15 residues in the CDR3. The CDR3, as DNA: TGCGCCAGCAGCCACCCGGGACAGGGAAATTGGGAAGCTTTCTTT. It yields the protein CASSHPGQGNWEAFF.

The chain employs TRBV19 and TRBJ2-4; D remains unclear. The V end was cut by 7 bases, the J end by 1 base, with 14 bases between. This CDR3 spans 15 amino acids. Per the germline V gene, CDR1 is LNHDA and CDR2 is SQIVND (reference sequence). The CDR3 protein is CASTRTYGAKNIQYF. DNA of the CDR3: TGTGCCAGTACCAGGACGTACGGGGCCAAAAACATTCAGTACTTC.

The J gene is TRBJ1-6, the V gene TRBV10-3, with D unresolved. The CDR3 is 16 residues long. Deletions cut 3 bases from V and 9 bases from J, with 18 bases between. Germline loops: CDR1 ENHRY, CDR2 SYGVKD. CDR3 protein: CAISDRSPELGSPLHF. CDR3 sequence (DNA): TGTGCCATCAGTGATCGGTCGCCTGAATTGGGTTCACCCCTCCACTTT.

This clonotype showed up many times. The CDR3 here is CASSPQGIYGYTF. The CDR3 bases are TGTGCCAGCAGTCCACAGGGTATCTATGGCTACACCTTC. V usage is TRBV6-1 and J usage is TRBJ1-2; D may be TRBD1 (6 bases). Deletions cut 5 bases from V and 4 bases from J, with 11 bases between. This CDR3 has 13 residues. Germline V gives CDR1 MNHNS, CDR2 SASEGT.

The V gene is TRBV5-1, the J gene TRBJ2-1; D is undetermined. Deletions cut 1 base from V and 2 bases from J, with 10 bases between. This CDR3 comprises 15 residues. Germline V gene lookup returns CDR1 SGHRS and CDR2 YFSETQ. In DNA form, the CDR3 reads TGCGCCAGCAGCTTGATGCCGGCAACCTACAATGAGCAGTTCTTC. Protein product: CASSLMPATYNEQFF.

The CDR3 spells CASSLGPTATNEKLFF. The CDR3 nucleotides read TGCGCCAGCAGCTTGGGACCGACCGCAACTAATGAAAAACTGTTTTTT. V usage is TRBV5-1 and J usage is TRBJ1-4; no reliable D call. This CDR3 spans 16 amino acids. Germline CDR1 reads SGHRS; CDR2 reads YFSETQ. V was clipped by 0 bases and J by 0 bases, with 9 bases between them.

This clonotype was seen once. J is TRBJ2-5 and V is TRBV15; no clear D. Trimming pared 1 base from V and 3 bases from J, leaving 9 bases between. Per the germline V gene, CDR1 is LNHNV and CDR2 is YYDKDF (reference sequence). The CDR3 sequence is 14 residues long. CDR3 nucleotides: TGTGCCACCAGCAGAGGTCGGTCAAAAGAGACCCAGTACTTC. Translation gives CATSRGRSKETQYF.

This clonotype was counted a few times. The chain recombines TRBV19 with TRBJ2-3; TRBD1 matches at 8 bases. The germline V gene encodes CDR1 LNHDA and CDR2 SQIVND (reference sequence). V gave up 6 bases and J gave up 2 bases; unmatched junction bases: 10. This CDR3 is built from 16 residues. The CDR3 loop reads CASRARTGHFTDTQYF. DNA for the CDR3: TGTGCCAGTAGGGCCCGGACAGGGCATTTCACAGATACGCAGTATTTT.

The chain couples TRBV6-1 to TRBJ2-5; D unclear. The CDR3 covers 13 residues. Germline CDR1 and CDR2: MNHNS and SASEGT. Trimming removed 1 base from V and 3 bases from J, with 6 bases in between. CDR3 loop: CASSEGPEETQYF. The CDR3, as DNA: TGTGCCAGCAGTGAAGGCCCGGAAGAGACCCAGTACTTC.

The chain is built from TRBV9 and TRBJ2-1; 10 nucleotides agree with TRBD2. Looked up from germline, CDR1 is SGDLS and CDR2 is YYNGEE. The CDR3 consists of 15 residues. The V gene end was trimmed by 4 bases and the J gene end by 9 bases; junction bases not matched to a gene: 10. The CDR3 spells CASSPRSRTSGEQFF. CDR3 in DNA: TGTGCCAGCAGCCCGAGATCCCGGACTAGCGGTGAGCAGTTCTTC.